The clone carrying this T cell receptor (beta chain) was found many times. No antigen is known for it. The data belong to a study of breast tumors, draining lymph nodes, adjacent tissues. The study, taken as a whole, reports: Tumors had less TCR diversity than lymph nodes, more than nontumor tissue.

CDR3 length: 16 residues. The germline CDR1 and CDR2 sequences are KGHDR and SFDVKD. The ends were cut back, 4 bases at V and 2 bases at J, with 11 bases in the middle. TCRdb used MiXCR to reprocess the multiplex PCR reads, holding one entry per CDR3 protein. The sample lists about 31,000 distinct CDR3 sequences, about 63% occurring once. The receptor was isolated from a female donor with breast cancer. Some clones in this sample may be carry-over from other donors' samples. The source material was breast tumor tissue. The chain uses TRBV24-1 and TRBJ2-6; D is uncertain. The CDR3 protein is CATSDSATTGANVLTF. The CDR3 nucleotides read TGTGCCACCAGTGACTCTGCAACTACTGGGGCCAACGTCCTGACTTTC.